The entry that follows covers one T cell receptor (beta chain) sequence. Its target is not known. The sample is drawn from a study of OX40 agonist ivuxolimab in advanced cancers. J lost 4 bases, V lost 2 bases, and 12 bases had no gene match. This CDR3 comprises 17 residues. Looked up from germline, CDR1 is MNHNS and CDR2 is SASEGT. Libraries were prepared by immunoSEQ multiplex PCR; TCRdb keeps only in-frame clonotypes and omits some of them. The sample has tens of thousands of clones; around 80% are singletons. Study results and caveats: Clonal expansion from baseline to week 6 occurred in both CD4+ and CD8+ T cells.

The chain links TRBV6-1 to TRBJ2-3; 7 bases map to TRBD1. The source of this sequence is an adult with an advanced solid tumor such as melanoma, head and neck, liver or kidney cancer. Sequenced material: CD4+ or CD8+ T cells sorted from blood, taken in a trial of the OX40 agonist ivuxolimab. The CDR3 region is CASSEYDRAGNADTQYF. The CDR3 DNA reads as TGTGCCAGCAGTGAATATGACAGGGCTGGAAACGCAGATACGCAGTATTTT.